The 13 T cell receptor beta chains in this list originate from one sample, sequenced in a study of somatic mutations in cytotoxic T cells in rheumatoid arthritis (dated by TCRdb to 2016 to 2017). Library generation was performed with the immunoSEQ multiplex PCR assay. TCRdb re-hosts the immuneACCESS table, in-frame sequences only. Its copies lack some clones; in the studies checked, an unresolved V gene accounts for under half of them, and the cause for the rest is not known. This sample holds some 18,000 clones; 70% to 80% were observed only once. The top ten clonotypes cover roughly 5% of the sample. The source material was CD8+ T cells sorted from blood. All receptors derive from a man aged 60 to 75 in good health.

The chain joins TRBV4-1 to TRBJ2-7; a possible D gene is TRBD2 (6 bases). Trimming left V 3 bases short and J 2 bases short, with 11 bases between. CDR1 is MGHRA, CDR2 YSYEKL, per germline. This CDR3 spans 14 amino acids. The CDR3, as DNA: TGCGCCAGCAGCCAGGGGGGTCTGACCTACGAGCAGTACTTC. As protein: CASSQGGLTYEQYF.

The gene calls are TRBV6-1 and TRBJ2-2; possibly TRBD2 for D (6 bases). This CDR3 has 13 amino acids. Germline V gene sequence: CDR1 MNHNS, CDR2 SASEGT. V was trimmed by 2 bases and J by 9 bases, leaving 10 bases between them. The CDR3 region is CASSEIRGWELFF. Here the CDR3 DNA reads TGTGCCAGCAGTGAAATTCGGGGGTGGGAGCTGTTTTTT.

This clone is deemed medium-sized (0.01 to 0.1%). J is TRBJ2-1 and V is TRBV6-4, with TRBD2 identical over 11 bases. V was clipped by 2 bases and J by 9 bases; unmatched bases: 3. The CDR3 consists of 14 residues. CDR1 is MRHNA and CDR2 is SNTAGT in the germline V gene. The CDR3 coding sequence is TGTGCCAGCAGTGACGCTAGCGGGGGGAGTGAGCAGTTCTTC. As protein: CASSDASGGSEQFF.

V usage is TRBV7-3 and J usage is TRBJ2-1; 7 nucleotides match TRBD2. Unmatched junction bases numbered 9, after V lost 7 bases and J lost 3 bases. Per the germline V gene, CDR1 is SGHTA and CDR2 is FQGTGA. The CDR3 sequence is 15 residues long. Here the CDR3 DNA reads TGTGCCAGCACCCTAACAGGCGGGAGCTACAATGAGCAGTTCTTC. Amino acid sequence: CASTLTGGSYNEQFF.

The V gene is TRBV4-1, the J gene TRBJ1-5, with D maybe TRBD1 (5 bases). Trimming pared 1 base from V and 5 bases from J, leaving 12 bases between. The CDR3 is 15 residues long. Germline CDR1 MGHRA, CDR2 YSYEKL. The CDR3 nucleotides read TGCGCCAGCAGCCAAGGTACAGGACACTATCAGCCCCAGCATTTT. It codes for CASSQGTGHYQPQHF.

The chain recombines TRBV25-1 with TRBJ2-1; perhaps TRBD2 as D (6 bases). CDR1 is MGHDK and CDR2 is SYGVNS in the germline V gene. The CDR3 runs to 14 residues. V gave up 1 base and J gave up 4 bases, with 8 bases separating them. The DNA for the CDR3 is TGTGCCAGCAGTGAATCCGGGAGTTACAATGAGCAGTTCTTC. Its translation is CASSESGSYNEQFF.

This rearrangement joins TRBV6-1 to TRBJ1-2; D is uncertain. This CDR3 is built from 12 residues. The germline V gene encodes CDR1 MNHNS and CDR2 SASEGT. The ends were cut back, 8 bases at V and 3 bases at J, with 10 bases in the middle. CDR3 coding DNA: TGTGCCAGCGCTTGGGCCGACTATGGCTACACCTTC. It is translated as CASAWADYGYTF.

This rearrangement joins TRBV4-1 to TRBJ1-1; TRBD1 might be the D (5 bases). The CDR3 extends over 17 amino acids. Germline V gene sequence: CDR1 MGHRA, CDR2 YSYEKL. The ends were cut back, 4 bases at V and 2 bases at J, with 20 bases in the middle. Here the CDR3 reads CASSPGGRGSFNTEAFF. Here the CDR3 DNA reads TGCGCCAGCAGCCCCGGGGGTCGGGGTTCCTTTAACACTGAAGCTTTCTTT.

This clone was observed once. V is TRBV7-9 and J is TRBJ2-7; D gene uncertain. The germline V gene encodes CDR1 SEHNR and CDR2 FQNEAQ (reference sequence). The CDR3 loop spans 11 amino acids. Trimming pared 2 bases from V and 3 bases from J, leaving 2 bases between. The CDR3 region is CASSLLYEQYF. The CDR3 coding sequence is TGTGCCAGCAGCTTACTCTACGAGCAGTACTTC. Drawing the rest from reference TRBV7-9 and TRBJ2-7, the complete variable domain is DTGVSQNPRHKITKRGQNVTFRCDPISEHNRLYWYRQTLGQGPEFLTYFQNEAQLEKSRLLSDRFSAERPKGSFSTLEIQRTEQGDSAMYLCASSLLYEQYFGPGTRLTVT.

The rearrangement uses TRBV7-2 and TRBJ2-5; 13 bases fit TRBD2. With 5 bases clipped from V and 1 base from J, the junction kept 4 bases outside the gene matches. The length of the CDR3 is 16 residues. Germline V gene lookup returns CDR1 SGHTA and CDR2 FQGNSA. The CDR3 nucleotides are TGTGCCAGCAGCGAACTAGCGGGGGGGCCCCAAGAGACCCAGTACTTC. This codes for CASSELAGGPQETQYF.

Here the CDR3 DNA reads TGTGCCAGCAGTTTAATGGACTATCGGCTAGCGGGAAAAGAGGAGCAGTTCTTC. Its translation is CASSLMDYRLAGKEEQFF. The chain joins TRBV27 to TRBJ2-1; 9 nucleotides agree with TRBD2. V shed 2 bases and J 10 bases; nucleotides not matched to a gene: 18. CDR1 is MNHEY, CDR2 SMNVEV, per germline (reference sequence). This CDR3 has 18 residues.

V gene TRBV27 combines with J gene TRBJ1-6, with TRBD1 matching 8 bases. The CDR3 has 16 residues. CDR1 is MNHEY, CDR2 SMNVEV, per germline (reference sequence). The V segment lost 4 bases and the J segment 7 bases; nucleotides outside the gene matches: 9. CDR3 residues: CASSSPGQGRNSPLHF. The CDR3 DNA is TGTGCCAGCAGTTCCCCCGGACAGGGACGGAATTCACCCCTCCACTTT.

This chain's CDR3 is CASSLEGANHAAFF. CDR3 nucleotide sequence: TGTGCCAGCAGCTTAGAGGGGGCTAATCACGCAGCTTTCTTT. This sequence joins TRBV7-8 and TRBJ1-1; 7 nucleotides match TRBD1. With V trimmed by 1 base and J by 10 bases, 9 bases remained unmatched. CDR3 length equals 14 residues. The germline gives CDR1 SGHVS, CDR2 FQNEAQ.